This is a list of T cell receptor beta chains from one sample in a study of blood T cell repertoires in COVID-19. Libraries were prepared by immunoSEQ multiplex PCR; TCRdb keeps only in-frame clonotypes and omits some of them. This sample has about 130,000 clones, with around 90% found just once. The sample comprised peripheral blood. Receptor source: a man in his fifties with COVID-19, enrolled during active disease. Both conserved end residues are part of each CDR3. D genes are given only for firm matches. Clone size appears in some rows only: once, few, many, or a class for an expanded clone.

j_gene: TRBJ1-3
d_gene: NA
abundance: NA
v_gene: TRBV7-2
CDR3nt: TGTGCCAGCACCCTGGGGCCTAGCTCTGGAAACACCATATATTTT
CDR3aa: CASTLGPSSGNTIYF

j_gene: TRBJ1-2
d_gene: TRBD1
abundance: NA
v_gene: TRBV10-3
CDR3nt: TGTGCCATCGGACAGGGTCCTGACTATGGCTACACCTTC
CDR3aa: CAIGQGPDYGYTF

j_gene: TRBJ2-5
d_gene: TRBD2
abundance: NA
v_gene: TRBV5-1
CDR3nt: TGCGCCAGCAGCCCGGGACTAGGTAGTCAAGAGACCCAGTACTTC
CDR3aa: CASSPGLGSQETQYF

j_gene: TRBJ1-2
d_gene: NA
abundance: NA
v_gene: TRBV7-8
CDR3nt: TGTGCCAGCAGCCCCTTGGGGGCGGAATATGACTATGGCTACACCTTC
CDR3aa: CASSPLGAEYDYGYTF

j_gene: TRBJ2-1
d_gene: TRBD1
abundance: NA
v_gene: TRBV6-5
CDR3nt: TGTGCCAGCGGTTGGACAGGAGCGAACAATGAGCAGTTCTTC
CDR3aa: CASGWTGANNEQFF

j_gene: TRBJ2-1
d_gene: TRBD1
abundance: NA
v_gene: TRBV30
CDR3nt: TGTGCCTGGGTCGGACAGGGGAGGAATGAGCAGTTCTTC
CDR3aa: CAWVGQGRNEQFF

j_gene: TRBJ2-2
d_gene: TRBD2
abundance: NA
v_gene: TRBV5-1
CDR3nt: TGCGCCAGCAGCTCACGGACTAGCGGGAGAGCGAACACCGGGGAGCTGTTTTTT
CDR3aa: CASSSRTSGRANTGELFF

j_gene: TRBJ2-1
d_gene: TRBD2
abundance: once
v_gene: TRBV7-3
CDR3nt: TGTGCCAGCAGCTTACAGAGCGGGAGGGCCATAGATGAGCAGTTCTTC
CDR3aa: CASSLQSGRAIDEQFF

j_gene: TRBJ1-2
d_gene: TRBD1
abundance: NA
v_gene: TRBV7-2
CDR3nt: TGTGCCAGCAGCCACCGGGACAGGGGGAAGCAGAGAGGTGGCTACACCTTC
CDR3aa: CASSHRDRGKQRGGYTF

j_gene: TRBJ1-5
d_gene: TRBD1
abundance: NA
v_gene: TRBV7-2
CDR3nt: TGTGCCAGCAGCTTGGGGGGACAGCTCAATCAGCCCCAGCATTTT
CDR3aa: CASSLGGQLNQPQHF

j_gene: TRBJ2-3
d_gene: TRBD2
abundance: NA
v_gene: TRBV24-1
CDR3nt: TGTGCCACCAGTGTCCCGGGACTAGCGGGGCCCTTTAGCACAGATACGCAGTATTTT
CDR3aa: CATSVPGLAGPFSTDTQYF

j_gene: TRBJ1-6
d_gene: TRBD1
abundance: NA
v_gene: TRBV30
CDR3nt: TGTGCCTTAACCCGGGACAGCTATAATTCACCCCTCCACTTT
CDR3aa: CALTRDSYNSPLHF

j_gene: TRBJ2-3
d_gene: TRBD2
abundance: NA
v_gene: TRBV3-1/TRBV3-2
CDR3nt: TGTGCCAGCAGCCAACCGACTAGCGGGGAGGGAGATACGCAGTATTTT
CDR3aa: CASSQPTSGEGDTQYF

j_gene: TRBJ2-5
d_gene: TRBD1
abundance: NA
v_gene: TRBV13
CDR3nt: TGTGCCAGCAGCAACCGACAGGGGCTCGAAAGTAGGGAGACCCAGTACTTC
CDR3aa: CASSNRQGLESRETQYF

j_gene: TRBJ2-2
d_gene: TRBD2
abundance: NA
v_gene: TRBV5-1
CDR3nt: TGCGCCAGCAGCTCCGTAGCGGGGGTAAACACCGGGGAGCTGTTTTTT
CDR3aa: CASSSVAGVNTGELFF

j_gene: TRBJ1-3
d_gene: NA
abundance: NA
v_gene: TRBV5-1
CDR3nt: TGCGCCAGCAGCGTGGACAGTGGAAACACCATATATTTT
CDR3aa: CASSVDSGNTIYF

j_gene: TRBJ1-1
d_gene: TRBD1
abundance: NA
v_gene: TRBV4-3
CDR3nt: TGCGCCAGCAGCCGAACAGGGGGAAGAACTGAAGCTTTCTTT
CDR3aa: CASSRTGGRTEAFF

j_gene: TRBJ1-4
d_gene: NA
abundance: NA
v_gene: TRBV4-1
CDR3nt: TGCGCCAGCAGCCAAGTAACAGTTGAAAAACTGTTTTTT
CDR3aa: CASSQVTVEKLFF

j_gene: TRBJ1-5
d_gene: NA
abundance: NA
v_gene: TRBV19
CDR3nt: TGTGCCAGTGGACAGCAATCAGGCCCCCAGCATTTT
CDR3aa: CASGQQSGPQHF

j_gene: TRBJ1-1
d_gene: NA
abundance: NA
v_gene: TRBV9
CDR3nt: TGTGCCAGCAGCGTAGGGCAGTTGGAGGCTGAAGCTTTCTTT
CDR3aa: CASSVGQLEAEAFF

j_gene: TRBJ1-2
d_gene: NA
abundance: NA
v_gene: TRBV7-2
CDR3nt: TGTGCCAGCAGCTTACTACAGGGAGCTAACTATGGCTACACCTTC
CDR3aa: CASSLLQGANYGYTF

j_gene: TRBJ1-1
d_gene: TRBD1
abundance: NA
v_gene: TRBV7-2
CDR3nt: TGTGCCAGCAGCTTTAACGACAGGGGGAACACTGAAGCTTTCTTT
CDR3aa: CASSFNDRGNTEAFF

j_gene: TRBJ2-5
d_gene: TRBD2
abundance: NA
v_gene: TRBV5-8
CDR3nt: TGTGCCAGCAGCCATCTAGCGGGAAGGTTTAGAAAGACCCAGTACTTC
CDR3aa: CASSHLAGRFRKTQYF

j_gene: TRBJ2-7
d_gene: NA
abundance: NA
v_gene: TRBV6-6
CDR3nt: TGTGCCAGCAGTCCCATGGGGGGGCGAAGTTACGAGCAGTACTTC
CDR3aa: CASSPMGGRSYEQYF

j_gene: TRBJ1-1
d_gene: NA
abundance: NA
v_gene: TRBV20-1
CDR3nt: TGCAGTGCTAGTGGGTGGGACACGGCTTTCTTT
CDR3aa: CSASGWDTAFF

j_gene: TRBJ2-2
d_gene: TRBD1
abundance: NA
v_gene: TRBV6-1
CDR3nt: TGTGCCAGCAGTGAAAGGGGGCTCGGCACCGGGGAGCTGTTTTTT
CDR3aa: CASSERGLGTGELFF

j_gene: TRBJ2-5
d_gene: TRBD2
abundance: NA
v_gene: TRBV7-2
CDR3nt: TGTGCCAGCAGGCTCGGGGGGGAGACCCAGTACTTC
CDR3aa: CASRLGGETQYF

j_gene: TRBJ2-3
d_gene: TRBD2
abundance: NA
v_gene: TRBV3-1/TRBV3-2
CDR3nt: TGTGCCAGCAGCCGGACGGCTAGCGGGATTGGAGATACGCAGTATTTT
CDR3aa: CASSRTASGIGDTQYF

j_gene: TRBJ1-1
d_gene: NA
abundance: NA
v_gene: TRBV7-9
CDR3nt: TGTGCCAGCAGCCCCGACAGAGTCACTGAAGCTTTCTTT
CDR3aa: CASSPDRVTEAFF

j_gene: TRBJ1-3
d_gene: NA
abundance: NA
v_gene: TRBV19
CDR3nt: TGTGCCAGTACCTCTCCGACTGATCCTGGAAACACCATATATTTT
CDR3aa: CASTSPTDPGNTIYF

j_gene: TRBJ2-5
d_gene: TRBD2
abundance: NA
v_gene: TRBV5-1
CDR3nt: TGCGCCAGCAGCACGCTAGCGGGAGGGCCCGCGGAGACCCAGTACTTC
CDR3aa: CASSTLAGGPAETQYF

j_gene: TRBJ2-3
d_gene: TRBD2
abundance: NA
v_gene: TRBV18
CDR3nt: TGTGCCAGCACCACTAGCGGGAGGGGCACAGATACGCAGTATTTT
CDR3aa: CASTTSGRGTDTQYF

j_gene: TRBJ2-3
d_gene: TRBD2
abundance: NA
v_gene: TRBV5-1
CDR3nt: TGCGCCAGCAGCCCGAGGGGACTAGCGGGAGGCCACACAGATACGCAGTATTTT
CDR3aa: CASSPRGLAGGHTDTQYF

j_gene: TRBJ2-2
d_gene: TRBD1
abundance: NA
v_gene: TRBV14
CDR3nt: TGTGCCAGCAGCATGACAGGGAGCACCGGGGAGCTGTTTTTT
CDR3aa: CASSMTGSTGELFF

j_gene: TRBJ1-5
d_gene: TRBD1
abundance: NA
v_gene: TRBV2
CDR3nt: TGTGCCAGCAGTGATCTAAGGACAGGGGGCAATCAGCCCCAGCATTTT
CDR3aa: CASSDLRTGGNQPQHF

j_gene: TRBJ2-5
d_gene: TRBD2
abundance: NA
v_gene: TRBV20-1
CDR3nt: TGCAGTGCTAGTGGGTGGGCTAGCGGGACACATACGGAGACCCAGTACTTC
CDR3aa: CSASGWASGTHTETQYF

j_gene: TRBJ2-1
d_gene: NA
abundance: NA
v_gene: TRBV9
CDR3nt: TGTGCCAGCAGCGCACAAAGAAACAATGAGCAGTTCTTC
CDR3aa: CASSAQRNNEQFF

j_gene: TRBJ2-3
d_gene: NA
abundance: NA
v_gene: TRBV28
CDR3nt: TGTGCCAGCAGCAGGGACTCCGGCACAGATACGCAGTATTTT
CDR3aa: CASSRDSGTDTQYF

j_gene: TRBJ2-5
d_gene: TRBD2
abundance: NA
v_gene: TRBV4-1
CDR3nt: TGCGCCAGCAGCCAAGTTCTAGCGGAAGAGACCCAGTACTTC
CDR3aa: CASSQVLAEETQYF